The clone carrying this TCR beta chain was recorded a few times. No antigen is known for it. The CDR3 contains 15 residues. The V end lost 5 bases, the J end lost 8 bases, and 19 bases lay between the germline ends. Germline values: CDR1 SEHNR, CDR2 FQNEAQ (reference sequence). The data derive from a study of blood T cells in healthy people across ages. Study-level results: Correlation between TCR beta diversity and naive T cell percentage was strong.

The authors ran a second PCR of roughly 6 to 11 cycles using a sample-barcoded 5' primer and a J-beta primer mix. MiXCR was run by TCRdb on the 5' RACE reads, yielding one entry per CDR3 protein. The sample has about 1.4 million distinct CDR3 sequences; around 59% are singletons. This chain connects TRBV7-9 to TRBJ2-1; D is possibly TRBD2 (5 bases). Sequencing used blood. The sequence came from a man between 18 and 35 years old in good health. The CDR3 DNA follows: TGTGCCAGCAGCCCCCAAGCGGCCCCCGTCGATGAGCAGTTCTTC. It translates to CASSPQAAPVDEQFF.